What follows are 12 T cell receptor beta chains derived from one specimen sequenced in a study of Siglec-9 on CD8 T cells in melanoma. Sequencing used immunoSEQ multiplex PCR; TCRdb keeps in-frame clones, though not all of them. The sample shows 25,000 to 35,000 clones, 80% of them seen only once. The sample was Siglec-9- CD8+ T cells sorted from blood. These receptors all come from a human donor in good health.

This rearrangement joins TRBV9 to TRBJ2-1; possibly TRBD1 for D (6 bases). Germline CDR1 is SGDLS and CDR2 is YYNGEE. The CDR3 spans 16 residues. The V and J ends lost 4 bases and 3 bases respectively, with 17 bases between them. CDR3 loop: CASSPNVRGNYNEQFF. The CDR3 nucleotides read TGTGCCAGCAGCCCCAACGTGAGGGGGAACTACAATGAGCAGTTCTTC.

In DNA, the CDR3 is TGCAGCGTTGAATTTTCGGGTCCGTGGTTAGGGACCCAAGGTGGCTACACCTTC. It codes for CSVEFSGPWLGTQGGYTF. The chain links TRBV29-1 to TRBJ1-2, with D perhaps TRBD1 (5 bases). CDR3 length equals 18 residues. The germline gives CDR1 SQVTM, CDR2 ANQGSEA. V was shortened by 2 bases and J by 7 bases, with 29 bases between the two germline ends.

This rearrangement joins TRBV19 to TRBJ2-3, with 9 bases fitting TRBD2. V gave up 3 bases and J gave up 6 bases; unmatched junction bases: 1. There are 13 residues in the CDR3. The germline CDR1 and CDR2 sequences are LNHDA and SQIVND (reference sequence). This chain's CDR3 is CASSILAGDTQYF. CDR3 DNA: TGTGCCAGTAGTATCCTAGCGGGGGATACGCAGTATTTT.

The DNA of the CDR3 is TGTGCCAGCAGCGTAGAACCCGGGGCAGGGTCCAATGGCTACACCTTC. It yields the protein CASSVEPGAGSNGYTF. This chain uses TRBV9 with TRBJ1-2, with D possibly TRBD1 on 5 matching bases. Germline V gene lookup returns CDR1 SGDLS and CDR2 YYNGEE. The CDR3 extends over 16 amino acids. The V end lost 0 bases, the J end lost 6 bases, and 18 bases lay between the germline ends. The full variable domain, its missing parts supplied by reference TRBV9 and TRBJ1-2, is DSGVTQTPKHLITATGQRVTLRCSPRSGDLSVYWYQQSLDQGLQFLIQYYNGEERAKGNILERFSAQQFPDLHSELNLSSLELGDSALYFCASSVEPGAGSNGYTFGSGTRLTVV.

The V and J genes are TRBV11-2 and TRBJ2-1; no clear D gene. The germline V gene has CDR1 SGHAT and CDR2 FQNNGV. The CDR3 has 12 amino acids. The V gene lost 4 bases and the J gene lost 5 bases, with 6 bases spanning the gap. CDR3 in DNA: TGTGCCAGCAGCTCAGCAAACAATGAGCAGTTCTTC. This translates into CASSSANNEQFF.

This clone occurred once. V is TRBV5-1 and J is TRBJ2-7; a weak D match, TRBD2 (6 bases). The V gene lost 2 bases and the J gene lost 5 bases, with 14 bases spanning the gap. Germline V gives CDR1 SGHRS, CDR2 YFSETQ. This CDR3 has 14 residues. The CDR3 spells CASSFSGGLNEQYF. The CDR3, as DNA: TGCGCCAGCAGCTTTAGTGGAGGGTTGAACGAGCAGTACTTC.

The chain combines TRBV4-1 with TRBJ1-1; possible D gene TRBD1, 5 bases. This CDR3 is 13 amino acids long. The germline V gene has CDR1 MGHRA and CDR2 YSYEKL. Trimming took off 4 bases at V and 1 base at J, with 7 bases between the two ends. CDR3 in amino acids: CASSRQGNTEAFF. The CDR3 coding sequence is TGCGCCAGCAGCCGTCAGGGGAACACTGAAGCTTTCTTT.

The chain is built from TRBV7-9 and TRBJ1-4; no firm D call. The ends were cut back, 5 bases at V and 2 bases at J, with 21 bases in the middle. The CDR3 spans 18 residues. Germline V gene data show CDR1 as SEHNR and CDR2 as FQNEAQ (reference sequence). The CDR3 region is CASSLPEGRRTTNEKLFF. The CDR3 region has the DNA TGTGCCAGCAGCCTACCCGAAGGGCGCCGGACGACTAATGAAAAACTGTTTTTT.

The gene calls are TRBV29-1 and TRBJ2-2; TRBD1 might be the D (6 bases). CDR1 and CDR2 (germline): SQVTM, ANQGSEA. CDR3 size: 12 residues. V lost 4 bases to trimming and J lost 6 bases, with 9 bases between them. The DNA for the CDR3 is TGCAGCGTTGTGAGGGGGTCCGGGGAGCTGTTTTTT. Residues: CSVVRGSGELFF.

V gene TRBV7-9 combines with J gene TRBJ2-5; D unresolved. This CDR3 comprises 13 residues. The germline V gene encodes CDR1 SEHNR and CDR2 FQNEAQ (reference sequence). V was shortened by 5 bases and J by 3 bases, with 10 bases between the two germline ends. The CDR3 reads CASSLRLEETQYF. The CDR3, as DNA: TGTGCCAGCAGCCTAAGACTGGAAGAGACCCAGTACTTC.

The chain is built from TRBV12-5 and TRBJ1-1, with D unclear. Trimming took off 9 bases at V and 7 bases at J, with 12 bases between the two ends. Germline V lookup: CDR1 LGHNT, CDR2 FRNRAP. This CDR3 is built from 11 residues. The chain's CDR3 is CASLPADEAFF. CDR3 sequence (DNA): TGTGCTAGCCTACCTGCGGATGAAGCTTTCTTT.

This clone showed up just a few times. The J gene is TRBJ1-1, the V gene TRBV11-3; 7 nucleotides align to TRBD1. There are 13 residues in the CDR3. The germline V gene encodes CDR1 SGHNT and CDR2 YENEEA. With V trimmed by 3 bases and J by 7 bases, 5 bases remained unmatched. The CDR3, as DNA: TGTGCCAGCAGCTTTGTGAACAGGGGTGAAGCTTTCTTT. This encodes CASSFVNRGEAFF.